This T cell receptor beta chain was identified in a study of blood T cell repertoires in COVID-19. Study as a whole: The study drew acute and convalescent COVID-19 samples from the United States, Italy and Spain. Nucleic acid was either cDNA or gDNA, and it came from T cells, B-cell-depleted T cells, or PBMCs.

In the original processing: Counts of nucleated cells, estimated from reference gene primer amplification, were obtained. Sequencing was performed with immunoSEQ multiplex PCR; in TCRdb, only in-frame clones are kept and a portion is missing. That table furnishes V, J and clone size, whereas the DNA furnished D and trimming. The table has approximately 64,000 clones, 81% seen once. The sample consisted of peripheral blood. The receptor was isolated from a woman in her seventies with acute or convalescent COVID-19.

In DNA form, the CDR3 reads TGTGCCAGCTCACTAGCGGGAGGGCCCTCCACCGGGGAGCTGTTTTTT. Translating gives CASSLAGGPSTGELFF. This chain joins TRBV2 and TRBJ2-2, with TRBD2 matching 13 bases. V was pared by 8 bases and J by 4 bases, with 7 bases of the junction left unmatched. The CDR3 length is 16 residues. Germline assignment: CDR1 SNHLY and CDR2 FYNNEI. Variable domain in full (rest from reference TRBV2 and TRBJ2-2): EPEVTQTPSHQVTQMGQEVILRCVPISNHLYFYWYRQILGQKVEFLVSFYNNEISEKSEIFDDQFSVERPDGSNFTLKIRSTKLEDSAMYFCASSLAGGPSTGELFFGEGSRLTVL.